A selection of T cell receptor beta chains follows, all from one sample in a study of PD-1 blockade in classical Hodgkin lymphoma. TCRdb's table, derived via immunoSEQ multiplex PCR, lists solely in-frame clones and lacks some. Of more than 15,000 clones in the sample, around four fifths are singletons; the top ten hold about 13%. The specimen was peripheral blood mononuclear cells (PBMCs), collected before the fourth cycle of nivolumab. These receptors were collected from a human donor with classical Hodgkin lymphoma. Both conserved end residues are part of each CDR3. The order of the fields is V gene, D gene, J gene, clone size, CDR3 DNA, CDR3 protein. D genes are given only for firm matches. A clone size is listed for some rows: how often the clone was seen (once, few, many), or a class if it is expanded.

TRBV7-3	-	TRBJ1-1	-	TGTGCCAGCAGCTTAAGGGAGAACACTGAAGCTTTCTTT	CASSLRENTEAFF
TRBV5-1	TRBD1	TRBJ2-7	-	TGCGCCAGCAGTTCCGTTCAGGGGGCCTACGAGCAGTACTTC	CASSSVQGAYEQYF
TRBV6-5	TRBD1	TRBJ1-1	-	TGTGCCAGCAGCTCACAGGGGGCAAGAACTGAAGCTTTCTTT	CASSSQGARTEAFF
TRBV18	TRBD2	TRBJ2-3	medium-sized	TGTGCCAGCTCGCCTTTGGGACAAGCGGGGGGAGAGGACACAGATACGCAGTATTTT	CASSPLGQAGGEDTDTQYF
TRBV5-1	TRBD1	TRBJ2-2	-	TGCGCCAGCAGCTTCCAGGGGGCGGGGGAGCTGTTTTTT	CASSFQGAGELFF
TRBV5-1	TRBD1	TRBJ1-1	-	TGCGCCAGCAGCTCGGTAGGACAGGGTACTGAAGCTTTCTTT	CASSSVGQGTEAFF
TRBV5-1	TRBD1	TRBJ1-1	few	TGCGCCAGCAGCTTGAGGACAGAAGGGGGCAGGGCTTTCTTT	CASSLRTEGGRAFF
TRBV4-3	-	TRBJ2-5	-	TGCGCCAGCAGCCAAAGCGAGTCCGTCCCCATGCCCCAGTACTTC	CASSQSESVPMPQYF
TRBV9	TRBD1	TRBJ1-6	-	TGTGCCAGCAACTCCTTCCCAGGGGGGGATTCACCCCTCCACTTT	CASNSFPGGDSPLHF
TRBV7-8	TRBD1	TRBJ2-3	-	TGTGCCAGCAGCCAAGGACAGGGACTCAATTTCGGTACGCAGTATTTT	CASSQGQGLNFGTQYF
TRBV5-5	-	TRBJ2-1	-	TGTGCCAGCAGCTTGGGGGAGTTCAGGGGCGATGAGCAGTTCTTC	CASSLGEFRGDEQFF
TRBV4-3	-	TRBJ2-1	-	TGCGCCAGCAGCGCAGGACGTTCCTACAATGAGCAGTTCTTC	CASSAGRSYNEQFF
TRBV5-1	-	TRBJ1-1	-	TGCGCCAGCAGCTTGGATAGAGCAGACACTGAAGCTTTCTTT	CASSLDRADTEAFF
TRBV21-1	-	TRBJ1-1	-	TGTGCCAGCAGATATTATTTAGCTACACAACGCACTGAAGCTTTCTTT	CASRYYLATQRTEAFF
TRBV14	-	TRBJ2-7	once	TGTGCCAGCAGCCAAGCATTTGGGCTAGATAACTACGAGCAGTACTTC	CASSQAFGLDNYEQYF
TRBV4-2	-	TRBJ2-1	-	TGTGCCAGCAGCCCCCAAGGGGGGTACAATGAGCAGTTCTTC	CASSPQGGYNEQFF
TRBV7-8	TRBD2	TRBJ2-1	-	TGTGCCAGCAGCTTACTAGCGGGGTCTGGCAATGAGCAGTTCTTC	CASSLLAGSGNEQFF
TRBV14	-	TRBJ1-1	-	TGTGCCAGCAGCCAAGTGGTGAACACTGAAGCTTTCTTT	CASSQVVNTEAFF
TRBV5-1	-	TRBJ1-1	-	TGCGCCAGCAGCTTGCTGGCAGAGGGGACTGAAGCTTTCTTT	CASSLLAEGTEAFF
TRBV6-6	TRBD1	TRBJ2-7	-	TGTGCCAGCAGACCCCGGACAGGGGCACACGAGCAGTACTTC	CASRPRTGAHEQYF
TRBV7-9	-	TRBJ2-2	-	TGTGCCAGCACCCCGTATAGTCCGGGGGAGCTGTTTTTT	CASTPYSPGELFF
TRBV5-1	TRBD2	TRBJ2-7	once	TGCGCCAGCAGCCCCGGACTAGCGAACGAGCAGTACTTC	CASSPGLANEQYF
TRBV19	-	TRBJ2-1	-	TGTGCCAGTAGTATGGTAGCGGTGTACAATGAGCAGTTCTTC	CASSMVAVYNEQFF
TRBV4-2	TRBD1	TRBJ1-3	-	TGTGCCAGCAGCCAATCAACAGGGGGCGCGGAGGGAAACACCATATATTTT	CASSQSTGGAEGNTIYF
TRBV5-1	-	TRBJ2-3	-	TGCGCCAGCAGCTTGGACGGAAATACGCAGTATTTT	CASSLDGNTQYF
TRBV12-5	-	TRBJ2-2	-	TGTGCTAGTGGTTCCTGGGGAGGCACCGGGGAGCTGTTTTTT	CASGSWGGTGELFF
TRBV6-1	-	TRBJ1-2	-	TGTGCCAGCAGATCAGGGGTTGGCTACACCTTC	CASRSGVGYTF
TRBV4-1	-	TRBJ2-3	-	TGCGCCAGCAGCCAAGAGAGGTTCGGGGGGCCGGGGGGTACGCAGTATTTT	CASSQERFGGPGGTQYF
TRBV19	-	TRBJ1-2	-	TGTGCCAGTAGTCACACCTCGTTGAGTAAGGCCTATGGCTACACCTTC	CASSHTSLSKAYGYTF
TRBV7-8	-	TRBJ1-1	-	TGTGCCAGCAGCTTAGTACAGGGCGGGACTGAAGCTTTCTTT	CASSLVQGGTEAFF
TRBV7-3	-	TRBJ2-1	-	TGTGCCAGCAGCTACAGGTCGGGCAGTCCAGGCTACAATGAGCAGTTCTTC	CASSYRSGSPGYNEQFF
TRBV7-8	-	TRBJ1-6	few	TGTGCCAGCAGCTTAGCAACGAATTCACCCCTCCACTTT	CASSLATNSPLHF
TRBV28	-	TRBJ2-2	-	TGTGCCAGCAGTTTGGCGGGCCAGAACACCGGGGAGCTGTTTTTT	CASSLAGQNTGELFF
TRBV7-8	TRBD1	TRBJ2-2	-	TGTGCCAGCAGCTGGGGACAGTCCGGGGAGCTGTTTTTT	CASSWGQSGELFF
TRBV7-9	TRBD2	TRBJ2-7	-	TGTGCCAGCAGCACGACGCGGGGGGCCCTCTCCTACGAGCAGTACTTC	CASSTTRGALSYEQYF
TRBV5-1	-	TRBJ2-3	-	TGCGCCAGCAGCTTGGCCGGAAGCACAGATACGCAGTATTTT	CASSLAGSTDTQYF
TRBV2	-	TRBJ1-4	-	TGTGCCAGCAGGGACCTCGGACAGTTTAATGAAAAACTGTTTTTT	CASRDLGQFNEKLFF
TRBV4-2	-	TRBJ2-1	once	TGTGCCAGCAGCCAAGGCCCGCGCGAGGACAGTGCCTACAATGAGCAGTTCTTC	CASSQGPREDSAYNEQFF
TRBV5-1	-	TRBJ2-7	-	TGCGCCAGCAGCTCGGACTACTACGAGCAGTACTTC	CASSSDYYEQYF
TRBV6-5	TRBD1	TRBJ1-2	-	TGTGCCAGCAGGCCCAGGACAGGACCAGGTGGCTACACCTTC	CASRPRTGPGGYTF
TRBV7-8	TRBD1	TRBJ1-2	-	TGTGCCAGCAGCTTAGGAAGGGGGCTGGGCTATGGCTACACCTTC	CASSLGRGLGYGYTF
TRBV5-1	-	TRBJ2-2	-	TGCGCCAGCACAGAGAGCAGCCCGAACACCGGGGAGCTGTTTTTT	CASTESSPNTGELFF
TRBV6-4	TRBD2	TRBJ2-1	once	TGTGCCAGCAGTGAACAGCGGGGTGGCGGCAATGAGCAGTTCTTC	CASSEQRGGGNEQFF